This TCR beta chain was recorded in a study of T cell clones after liver transplantation. Study-level background: Without induction therapy, subjects received standard immunosuppression until 12-24 months post-transplant.

The method was immunoSEQ multiplex PCR; TCRdb's version includes in-frame clones alone and lacks a portion of them. Among more than 70,000 clones listed, around 78% were seen once. In regard to this clone: Its antigen is as yet unknown.

Per germline, CDR1 LNHDA and CDR2 SQIVND (reference sequence). Trimming removed 2 bases from V and 4 bases from J, with 15 bases in between. The CDR3 contains 16 residues. Points from the study as a whole: The donor-reactive repertoire was only partly measurable in two subjects, lacking donor cells.

Unstimulated PBMCs were sorted into CD3+CD4+ and CD3+CD8+ populations. The sequence was collected from a human patient who received a liver transplant. Some T cells may trace back to the graft donor. V gene TRBV19 combines with J gene TRBJ2-1, with D perhaps matching TRBD1 or TRBD2 (6 bases each). The specimen was CD4+ T cells from blood, collected at the 22-month timepoint. CDR3 residues: CASSIMSQGGYNEQFF. The CDR3 DNA follows: TGTGCCAGTAGTATAATGTCACAGGGAGGTTACAATGAGCAGTTCTTC.